The clone carrying this T cell receptor (beta chain) was seen a handful of times. The antigen remains unidentified. The sample belongs to a study of cytomegalovirus exposure and HLA in healthy donors. This CDR3 spans 13 amino acids. Germline values: CDR1 MDHEN, CDR2 SYDVKM. The V gene lost 7 bases and the J gene lost 9 bases, with 16 bases spanning the gap. Whole-study results and caveats: Accurate predictions that matched the HLA-A and HLA-B alleles of most subjects were reportedly made from TCR beta sequences. Rare TCR sequences dominated, though some public TCRs recurred in many donors. Specificity of three CMV-associated chains for CMV antigens was verified in vitro. About 87% or about 30% of the time was how often most TCR beta V segments were productive, according to an earlier analysis.

In the PCR, 60 Vbeta and 13 Jbeta primers were used. Clones were read by immunoSEQ multiplex PCR, and TCRdb kept only the in-frame ones, dropping some. In the table there are tens of thousands of clones, roughly a tenth of which are singletons. J is TRBJ1-5 and V is TRBV28; D gene ambiguous. This TCR was recovered from a man in his sixties in good health and CMV-seropositive. The sequenced material came from PBMCs. Here the CDR3 reads CASTPTTGGPQHF. The CDR3 DNA reads TGTGCCAGCACCCCGACCACCGGAGGGCCCCAGCATTTT.